These 19 T cell receptor beta chains originate from one sample sequenced in a study of blood T cell repertoires in COVID-19. Profiling relied on immunoSEQ multiplex PCR, and the TCRdb table lists in-frame clones only, not all of them. The sample has approximately 180,000 clones, around 85% seen once. Sequencing was carried out using peripheral blood. The receptors derive from a person between 70 and 80 years old with COVID-19, enrolled during active disease.

V gene TRBV29-1 combines with J gene TRBJ1-3, with 8 positions matching TRBD1. Germline V gene lookup returns CDR1 SQVTM and CDR2 ANQGSEA. This CDR3 region has 15 residues. V shed 6 bases and J 0 bases; nucleotides not matched to a gene: 7. The CDR3 DNA reads as TGCAGCGTGGAGACAGGGGCCAACTCTGGAAACACCATATATTTT. Translated, it gives CSVETGANSGNTIYF.

V gene TRBV7-2 combines with J gene TRBJ2-2; tentative D call: TRBD1 (6 bases). V lost 5 bases and J lost 6, with 13 bases in between. The germline gives CDR1 SGHTA, CDR2 FQGNSA. The CDR3 runs 14 residues. The CDR3 region has the DNA TGTGCCAGCAGCCCGGGGACATTGTCCGGGGAGCTGTTTTTT. This gives the protein CASSPGTLSGELFF.

The chain has TRBV19 and TRBJ1-2, with 7 bases that match TRBD1. Looked up from germline, CDR1 is LNHDA and CDR2 is SQIVND (reference sequence). This CDR3 contains 15 residues. The V segment lost 4 bases and the J segment 2 bases; nucleotides outside the gene matches: 7. The CDR3 sequence: CASSTRQGSNYGYTF. The CDR3 DNA reads TGTGCCAGTAGTACGCGACAGGGATCGAACTATGGCTACACCTTC.

This chain connects TRBV4-2 to TRBJ1-2; D is possibly TRBD1 (5 bases). Germline loops: CDR1 LGHNA, CDR2 YNFKEQ. CDR3 size: 16 residues. The germline V and J ends were trimmed by 0 bases and 4 bases, with 15 bases remaining between them. CDR3 sequence reads: CASSQDSTRVGYGYTF. In DNA form, the CDR3 reads TGTGCCAGCAGCCAAGATAGCACCAGGGTGGGCTATGGCTACACCTTC.

The rearrangement links TRBV21-1 to TRBJ1-5; TRBD1 is taken as the D call from the table, unchecked against the DNA. TRBV21-1 is an annotated pseudogene. There are 19 residues in the CDR3. CDR3 sequence: CASSKWIHTGHDSNQPQHF. The DNA of the CDR3 is TGTGCCAGCAGCAAATGGATCCATACGGGACATGATAGCAATCAGCCCCAGCATTTT.

The J gene is TRBJ2-1, the V gene TRBV7-9; 7 bases map to TRBD1. Germline assignment: CDR1 SEHNR and CDR2 FQNEAQ (reference sequence). This CDR3 is built from 14 residues. Trimming at V came to 4 bases and at J to 7 bases, leaving 7 bases not matched to a gene. The CDR3 protein is CASSSPDRWNEQFF. The CDR3 region has the DNA TGTGCCAGCAGCTCACCGGACAGGTGGAATGAGCAGTTCTTC.

CDR3 DNA sequence: TGTGCTCTATATTACGAAGGGACAGATTATAGCAATCAGCCCCAGCATTTT. Translation: CALYYEGTDYSNQPQHF. The chain carries TRBV12-2 and TRBJ1-5; the D call TRBD1 from the table was never checked on the DNA. TRBV12-2 corresponds to a pseudogene. This CDR3 is 17 amino acids long.

This chain connects TRBV28 to TRBJ1-2; perhaps TRBD1 as D (5 bases). The CDR3 is 15 residues long. Trimming removed 6 bases at V and 4 bases at J, with 18 bases between. The germline V gene encodes CDR1 MDHEN and CDR2 SYDVKM. The CDR3 region is CASSWVVSGPYGYTF. The DNA for the CDR3 is TGTGCCAGCAGCTGGGTTGTGTCAGGGCCCTATGGCTACACCTTC.

The genes are TRBV5-1 and TRBJ2-5; 10 positions agree with TRBD1. Germline assignment: CDR1 SGHRS and CDR2 YFSETQ. The CDR3 consists of 15 residues. V shed 3 bases and J 5 bases; nucleotides not matched to a gene: 7. The CDR3 sequence: CASSYPGQGLETQYF. CDR3 in DNA: TGCGCCAGCAGCTATCCGGGACAGGGGTTGGAGACCCAGTACTTC.

V and J are TRBV6-2 or TRBV6-3 and TRBJ2-7; D gene ambiguous. V was shortened by 5 bases and J by 3 bases, with 5 bases between the two germline ends. CDR1 and CDR2 from the germline V gene are MNHEY and SVGEGT. CDR3 length: 11 residues. CDR3 DNA sequence: TGTGCCAGCAGTGGCAACTACGAGCAGTACTTC. The encoded protein is CASSGNYEQYF.

The chain recombines TRBV19 with TRBJ1-1; 10 bases match TRBD1. This CDR3 spans 16 amino acids. CDR1 LNHDA and CDR2 SQIVND come from the germline V gene (reference sequence). The CDR3 is CGTRTGGSLWNTEAFF. For the CDR3, the DNA is TGTGGGACCCGGACAGGGGGGAGCTTATGGAACACTGAAGCTTTCTTT.

The V gene is TRBV24-1, the J gene TRBJ1-2; TRBD1 is a possible D gene (6 bases). Between the trimmed V and J ends, which lost 2 bases and 6 bases, there was a span of 15 bases. This CDR3 has 15 amino acids. Germline V gives CDR1 KGHDR, CDR2 SFDVKD. The CDR3 is CATSDSQPRGNGYTF. DNA for the CDR3: TGTGCCACCAGTGATTCACAACCCAGGGGTAATGGCTACACCTTC.

The chain joins TRBV7-9 to TRBJ1-2; D is unclear. The germline V gene has CDR1 SEHNR and CDR2 FQNEAQ (reference sequence). Trimming cost V 2 bases and J 5 bases, with 12 bases left between them. The CDR3 runs to 14 residues. CDR3 coding DNA: TGTGCCAGCAGCTTATTGGGCACAGATTATGGCTACACCTTC. Its protein is CASSLLGTDYGYTF.

This clone was seen just once. The J gene is TRBJ1-1, the V gene TRBV19, with D unclear. CDR1 is LNHDA and CDR2 is SQIVND in the germline V gene (reference sequence). The CDR3 extends over 14 amino acids. Trimming stripped 7 bases from V and 2 bases from J, with 14 bases between. In nucleotides, the CDR3 is TGTGCCAGTATAGGCGGGGTCACAAACACTGAAGCTTTCTTT. Its translation is CASIGGVTNTEAFF.

This chain connects TRBV4-1 to TRBJ2-1, with D unclear. Germline V gene lookup returns CDR1 MGHRA and CDR2 YSYEKL. Deletions cut 0 bases from V and 5 bases from J, with 5 bases between. There are 13 residues in the CDR3. The CDR3 here is CASSQDPNNEQFF. CDR3 coding DNA: TGCGCCAGCAGCCAAGATCCCAACAATGAGCAGTTCTTC.

The sample holds one count of this clone. CDR3 sequence: CASSSPAGELFF. The CDR3, as DNA: TGTGCCAGCAGTTCCCCCGCCGGGGAGCTGTTTTTT. The rearrangement uses TRBV12-3 or TRBV12-4 and TRBJ2-2; no definite D call. This CDR3 spans 12 amino acids. Deletions cut 4 bases from V and 6 bases from J, with 6 bases between.

Worth noting for this clone: Other nucleotide sequences in the sample specify the same CDR3. The chain combines TRBV11-3 with TRBJ2-3, with 8 bases fitting TRBD2. V shed 5 bases and J 2 bases; nucleotides not matched to a gene: 6. The CDR3 spans 15 residues. Germline V CDR1 and CDR2: SGHNT, YENEEA. The DNA of the CDR3 is TGTGCCAGCAGCCCGGGAGGGGGGCCCACAGATACGCAGTATTTT. Amino acid sequence: CASSPGGGPTDTQYF.

V gene TRBV5-6 combines with J gene TRBJ2-7; a weak D match, TRBD2 (6 bases). This CDR3 comprises 14 residues. CDR1 SGHDT and CDR2 YYEEEE come from the germline V gene. V was shortened by 0 bases and J by 7 bases, with 14 bases between the two germline ends. The CDR3 region has the DNA TGTGCCAGCAGCTTGGTTGGGGGAGCGGGTGAGCAGTACTTC. This sequence encodes CASSLVGGAGEQYF.

CDR3: CASSFPGGLYGYTF. The CDR3 DNA reads TGTGCCAGCAGCTTCCCGGGGGGGTTATATGGCTACACCTTC. The V and J genes are TRBV7-9 and TRBJ1-2, with D possibly matching TRBD1 (5 bases). Germline-derived CDR1 and CDR2 are SEHNR and FQNEAQ (reference sequence). The CDR3 totals 14 residues. V was pared by 3 bases and J by 5 bases, with 13 bases between.